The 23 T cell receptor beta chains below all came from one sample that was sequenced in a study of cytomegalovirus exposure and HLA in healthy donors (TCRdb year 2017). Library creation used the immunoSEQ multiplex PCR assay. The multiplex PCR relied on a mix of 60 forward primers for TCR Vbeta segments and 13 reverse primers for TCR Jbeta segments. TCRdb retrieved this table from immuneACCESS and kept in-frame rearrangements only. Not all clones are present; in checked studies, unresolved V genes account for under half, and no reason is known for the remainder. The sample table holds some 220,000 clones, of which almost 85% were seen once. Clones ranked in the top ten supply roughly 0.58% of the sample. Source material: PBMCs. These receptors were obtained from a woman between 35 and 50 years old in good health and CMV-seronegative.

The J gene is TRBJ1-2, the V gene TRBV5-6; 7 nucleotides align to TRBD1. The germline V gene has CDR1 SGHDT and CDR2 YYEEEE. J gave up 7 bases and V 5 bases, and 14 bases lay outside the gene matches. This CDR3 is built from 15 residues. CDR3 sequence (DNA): TGTGCCAGCAGGCGAGACCCCAGGACAGGTGGTGGCTACACCTTC. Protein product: CASRRDPRTGGGYTF.

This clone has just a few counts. In nucleotides, the CDR3 is TGTGCCAGCAGACGGACAGAGGGCTACGAGCAGTACTTC. This codes for CASRRTEGYEQYF. The chain recombines TRBV6-5 with TRBJ2-7, with D possibly matching TRBD1 (6 bases). V was trimmed by 6 bases and J by 3 bases, leaving 12 bases between them. The CDR3 sequence is 13 residues long. Germline loops: CDR1 MNHEY, CDR2 SVGAGI.

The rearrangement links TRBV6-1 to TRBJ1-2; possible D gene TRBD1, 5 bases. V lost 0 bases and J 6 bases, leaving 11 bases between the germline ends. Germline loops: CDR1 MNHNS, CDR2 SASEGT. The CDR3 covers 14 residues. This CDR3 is CASSEAQGYNGYTF. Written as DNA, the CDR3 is TGTGCCAGCAGTGAAGCGCAGGGATATAATGGCTACACCTTC.

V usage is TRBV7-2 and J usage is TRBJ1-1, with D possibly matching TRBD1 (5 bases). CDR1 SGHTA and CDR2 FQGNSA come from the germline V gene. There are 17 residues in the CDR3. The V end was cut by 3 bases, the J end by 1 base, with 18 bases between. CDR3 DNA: TGTGCCAGCAGCTTTCCAAGGACCGGGACTCCGAACACTGAAGCTTTCTTT. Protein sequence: CASSFPRTGTPNTEAFF.

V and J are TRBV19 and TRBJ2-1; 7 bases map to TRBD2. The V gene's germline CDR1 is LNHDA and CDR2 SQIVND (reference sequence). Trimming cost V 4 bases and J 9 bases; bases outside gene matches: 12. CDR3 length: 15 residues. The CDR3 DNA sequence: TGTGCCAGTAGTACGGTGCGGGAGAGAAGGGTTGAGCAGTTCTTC. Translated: CASSTVRERRVEQFF.

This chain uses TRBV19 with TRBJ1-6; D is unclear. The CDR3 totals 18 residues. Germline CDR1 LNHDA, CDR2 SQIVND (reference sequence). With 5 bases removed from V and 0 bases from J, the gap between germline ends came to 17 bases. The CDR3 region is CASSFALSGSSYNSPLHF. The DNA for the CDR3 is TGTGCCAGTAGTTTCGCCCTATCCGGGAGCTCCTATAATTCACCCCTCCACTTT. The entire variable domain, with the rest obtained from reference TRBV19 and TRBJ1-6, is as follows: DGGITQSPKYLFRKEGQNVTLSCEQNLNHDAMYWYRQDPGQGLRLIYYSQIVNDFQKGDIAEGYSVSREKKESFPLTVTSAQKNPTAFYLCASSFALSGSSYNSPLHFGNGTRLTVT.

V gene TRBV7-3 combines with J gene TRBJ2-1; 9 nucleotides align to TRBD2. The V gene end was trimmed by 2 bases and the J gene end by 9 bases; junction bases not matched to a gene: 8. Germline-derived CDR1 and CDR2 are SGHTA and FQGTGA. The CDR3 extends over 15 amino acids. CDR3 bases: TGTGCCAGCAGCTTACAACCAGCGGGGGGCTCTGAGCAGTTCTTC. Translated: CASSLQPAGGSEQFF.

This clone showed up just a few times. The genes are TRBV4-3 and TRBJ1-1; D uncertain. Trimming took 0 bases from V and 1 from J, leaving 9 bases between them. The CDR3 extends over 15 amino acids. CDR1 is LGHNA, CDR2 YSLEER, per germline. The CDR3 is CASSQDRVSNTEAFF. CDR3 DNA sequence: TGCGCCAGCAGCCAAGATCGGGTGTCGAACACTGAAGCTTTCTTT.

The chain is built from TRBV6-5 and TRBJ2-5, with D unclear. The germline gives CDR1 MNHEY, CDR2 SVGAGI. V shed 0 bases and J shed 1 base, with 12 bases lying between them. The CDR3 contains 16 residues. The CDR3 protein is CASSYSALWAQETQYF. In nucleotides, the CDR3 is TGTGCCAGCAGTTACTCCGCGTTGTGGGCCCAAGAGACCCAGTACTTC.

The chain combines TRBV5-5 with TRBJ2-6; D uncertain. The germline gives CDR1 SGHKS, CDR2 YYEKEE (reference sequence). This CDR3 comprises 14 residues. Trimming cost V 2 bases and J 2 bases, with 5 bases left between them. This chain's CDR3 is CASSFTAGANVLTF. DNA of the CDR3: TGTGCCAGCAGCTTCACTGCTGGGGCCAACGTCCTGACTTTC.

The DNA of the CDR3 is TGCGCCAGCAGCTACGACATTACCTACGAGCAGTACTTC. It codes for CASSYDITYEQYF. The chain uses TRBV5-1 and TRBJ2-7; no firm D call. The CDR3 totals 13 residues. Looked up from germline, CDR1 is SGHRS and CDR2 is YFSETQ. V shed 3 bases and J shed 2 bases, with 9 bases lying between them.

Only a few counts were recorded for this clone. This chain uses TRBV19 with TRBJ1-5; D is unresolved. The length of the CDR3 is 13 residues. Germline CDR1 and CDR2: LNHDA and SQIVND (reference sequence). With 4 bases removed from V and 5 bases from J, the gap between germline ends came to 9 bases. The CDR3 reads CASSNPTDQPQHF. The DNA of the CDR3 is TGTGCCAGTAGTAACCCTACCGATCAGCCCCAGCATTTT.

This chain's CDR3 is CASSMIGVDYGYTF. In DNA, the CDR3 is TGTGCCAGTAGTATGATAGGGGTTGACTATGGCTACACCTTC. This chain joins TRBV19 and TRBJ1-2; perhaps TRBD1 as D (5 bases). This CDR3 is 14 amino acids long. Germline V gives CDR1 LNHDA, CDR2 SQIVND (reference sequence). Deletions cut 3 bases from V and 3 bases from J, with 11 bases between.

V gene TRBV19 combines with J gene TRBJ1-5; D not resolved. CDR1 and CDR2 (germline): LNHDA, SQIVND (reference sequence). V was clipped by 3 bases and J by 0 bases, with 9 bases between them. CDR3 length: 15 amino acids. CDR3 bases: TGTGCCAGTAGTATTCTGAGAAATAGCAATCAGCCCCAGCATTTT. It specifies CASSILRNSNQPQHF. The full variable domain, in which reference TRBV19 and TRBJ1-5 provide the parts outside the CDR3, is DGGITQSPKYLFRKEGQNVTLSCEQNLNHDAMYWYRQDPGQGLRLIYYSQIVNDFQKGDIAEGYSVSREKKESFPLTVTSAQKNPTAFYLCASSILRNSNQPQHFGDGTRLSIL.

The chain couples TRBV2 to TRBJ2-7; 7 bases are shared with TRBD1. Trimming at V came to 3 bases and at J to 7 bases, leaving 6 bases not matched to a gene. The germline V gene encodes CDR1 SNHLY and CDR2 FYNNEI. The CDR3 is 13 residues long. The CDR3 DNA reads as TGTGCCAGCAGTGATGACAGGGCAGGAGAGCAGTACTTC. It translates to CASSDDRAGEQYF.

The CDR3 sequence: CASSQQPGQFNQPQHF. CDR3 coding DNA: TGCGCCAGCAGCCAGCAACCGGGACAGTTTAATCAGCCCCAGCATTTT. This sequence joins TRBV4-3 and TRBJ1-5; 7 positions agree with TRBD1. The trim removed 3 bases at V and 4 bases at J, leaving 9 bases unmatched. The length of the CDR3 is 16 residues. Germline assignment: CDR1 LGHNA and CDR2 YSLEER.

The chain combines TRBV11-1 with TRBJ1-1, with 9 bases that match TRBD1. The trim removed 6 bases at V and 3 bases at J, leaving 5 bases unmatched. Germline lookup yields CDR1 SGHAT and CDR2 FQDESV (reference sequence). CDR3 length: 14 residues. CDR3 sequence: CASSRTGVDTEAFF. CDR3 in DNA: TGTGCCAGCAGTAGGACAGGGGTGGACACTGAAGCTTTCTTT. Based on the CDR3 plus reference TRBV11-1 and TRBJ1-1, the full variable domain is EAEVAQSPRYKITEKSQAVAFWCDPISGHATLYWYRQILGQGPELLVQFQDESVVDDSQLPKDRFSAERLKGVDSTLKIQPAELGDSAMYLCASSRTGVDTEAFFGQGTRLTVV.

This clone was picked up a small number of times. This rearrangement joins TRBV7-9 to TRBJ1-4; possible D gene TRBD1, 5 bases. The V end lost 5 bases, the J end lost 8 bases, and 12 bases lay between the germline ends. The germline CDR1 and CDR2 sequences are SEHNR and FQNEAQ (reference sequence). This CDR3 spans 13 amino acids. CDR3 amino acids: CASSAGGREKLFF. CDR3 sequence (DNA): TGTGCCAGCAGCGCTGGGGGGAGAGAAAAACTGTTTTTT.

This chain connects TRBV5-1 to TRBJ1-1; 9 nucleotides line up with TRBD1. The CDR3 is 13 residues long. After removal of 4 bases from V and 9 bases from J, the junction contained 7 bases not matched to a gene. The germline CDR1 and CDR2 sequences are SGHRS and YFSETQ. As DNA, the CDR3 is TGCGCCAGCAGCCGGGACAGGGAAGTCCAAGCTTTCTTT. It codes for CASSRDREVQAFF.

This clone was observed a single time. Written as DNA, the CDR3 is TGTGCCAGCAGTGTAGAGACCACCCAATGGGCCTACGAGCAGTACTTC. As protein: CASSVETTQWAYEQYF. The chain employs TRBV2 and TRBJ2-5; the D is unclear. The DNA end is a closer match to TRBJ2-7, so the J assignment may be wrong. Germline V gene sequence: CDR1 SNHLY, CDR2 FYNNEI. The CDR3 spans 16 residues.

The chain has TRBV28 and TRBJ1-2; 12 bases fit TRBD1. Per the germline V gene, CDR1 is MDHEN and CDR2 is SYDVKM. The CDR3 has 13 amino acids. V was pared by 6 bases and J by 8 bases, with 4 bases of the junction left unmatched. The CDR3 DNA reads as TGTGCCAGCAGGGGACAGGGGGCGCTAGGCTACACCTTC. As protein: CASRGQGALGYTF.

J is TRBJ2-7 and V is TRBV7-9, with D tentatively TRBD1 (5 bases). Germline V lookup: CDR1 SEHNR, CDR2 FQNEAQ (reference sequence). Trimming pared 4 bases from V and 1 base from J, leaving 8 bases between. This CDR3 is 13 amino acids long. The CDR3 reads CASSYDSSYEQYF. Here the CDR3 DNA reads TGTGCCAGCAGCTACGACAGTTCCTACGAGCAGTACTTC.

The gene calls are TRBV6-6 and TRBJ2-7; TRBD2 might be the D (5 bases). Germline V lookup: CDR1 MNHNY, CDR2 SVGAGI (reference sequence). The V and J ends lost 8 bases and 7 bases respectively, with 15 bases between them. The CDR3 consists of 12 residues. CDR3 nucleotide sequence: TGTGCCAGCGGACCCGGTAGGAGGGAGCAGTACTTC. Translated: CASGPGRREQYF.